These T cell receptor beta chains were read from a single sample in a study of T cells in Graves' hyperthyroidism and ophthalmopathy. TCRdb analysed the multiplex PCR reads with MiXCR anew, one entry per CDR3 protein. The sample shows around 600,000 distinct CDR3 sequences, approximately 15% of them seen only once. The material sequenced was blood. These TCRs come from a woman aged 40-49 years with Graves' ophthalmopathy. CDR3s include the opening cysteine and the closing phenylalanine or tryptophan. D genes are given only for firm matches. Clone size is shown for a subset of rows, as once, few, many or a class of expanded clone.

cdr3_aa cdr3_nt d_call clone_size j_call v_call
CASRRQGSYEQYF TGTGCCAGCAGGAGACAGGGATCCTACGAGCAGTACTTC TRBD1 many TRBJ2-7 TRBV2
CASGEGTHSNQPQHF TGTGCCAGTGGGGAGGGGACACATAGCAATCAGCCCCAGCATTTT . few TRBJ1-5 TRBV19
CASSQTGYNSPLHF TGTGCCAGCAGCCAGACAGGTTATAATTCACCCCTCCACTTT . . TRBJ1-6 TRBV28
CASSFVDSLNTEAFF TGTGCCAGCAGCTTTGTCGACAGCTTGAACACTGAAGCTTTCTTT . many TRBJ1-1 TRBV5-5
CSARLANTGELFF TGCAGTGCTAGGCTAGCTAACACCGGGGAGCTGTTTTTT . . TRBJ2-2 TRBV20-1
CASSPRQGSTEAFF TGTGCCAGCAGCCCCCGCCAGGGGAGCACTGAAGCTTTCTTT . many TRBJ1-1 TRBV5-8
CASSPRTTITDTQYF TGTGCCAGCAGCCCGCGGACTACCATCACAGATACGCAGTATTTT . many TRBJ2-3 TRBV3-1
CASSITPDRDGTQYF TGTGCCAGTAGTATCACCCCGGACAGGGATGGGACCCAGTACTTC TRBD1 few TRBJ2-5 TRBV19
CSARPFGGGTEAFF TGCAGTGCTAGGCCTTTCGGGGGCGGGACTGAAGCTTTCTTT . many TRBJ1-1 TRBV20-1
CASGDEDLEQYF TGCGCCAGCGGGGACGAGGACCTCGAGCAGTACTTC . . TRBJ2-7 TRBV10-2
CSARVQAGSYEQYF TGCAGTGCTAGAGTTCAAGCAGGCTCCTACGAGCAGTACTTC . many TRBJ2-7 TRBV20-1
CASSEGDRQGARETQYF TGTGCCAGCAGTGAAGGGGATAGACAGGGGGCGAGGGAGACCCAGTACTTC TRBD1 many TRBJ2-5 TRBV6-1
CASSVAGTGIGGEQFF TGTGCCAGCAGCGTAGCCGGGACAGGGATCGGGGGCGAGCAGTTCTTC TRBD1 . TRBJ2-1 TRBV9
CASGDRDHTEAFF TGTGCCAGCGGGGACAGGGATCACACTGAAGCTTTCTTT TRBD1 . TRBJ1-1 TRBV6-1
CASSLTGASDSPLHF TGTGCCAGCAGCCTAACAGGCGCATCGGATTCACCCCTCCACTTT . . TRBJ1-6 TRBV27
CASSQISGQVTNEQFF TGTGCCAGCAGCCAAATATCGGGACAGGTCACCAATGAGCAGTTCTTC TRBD1 . TRBJ2-1 TRBV9
CASSSVSGSSYNEQFF TGTGCCAGCAGCTCAGTAAGCGGAAGCTCCTACAATGAGCAGTTCTTC . few TRBJ2-1 TRBV7-9
CASSRTSGGSTDTQYF TGTGCCAGCAGCCGGACTAGCGGGGGTAGCACAGATACGCAGTATTTT TRBD2 many TRBJ2-3 TRBV7-8
CASVRLGLGEQYF TGTGCCAGCGTACGGTTAGGGCTGGGCGAGCAGTACTTC . few TRBJ2-7 TRBV28
CASSSGQWGYTF TGTGCCAGCAGTTCGGGACAGTGGGGCTACACCTTC TRBD1 many TRBJ1-2 TRBV12-3/TRBV12-4
CASSLGYRNTEAFF TGTGCCAGCAGCTTAGGCTACCGGAACACTGAAGCTTTCTTT . many TRBJ1-1 TRBV11-2
CASSGVASGQSYNEQFF TGTGCCAGCAGCGGAGTAGCCTCGGGACAGAGCTACAATGAGCAGTTCTTC TRBD1 many TRBJ2-1 TRBV3-1
CASSLRQPGVDIQYF TGTGCCAGCAGCTTACGACAGCCTGGGGTTGACATTCAGTACTTC . many TRBJ2-4 TRBV11-2
CASSLGIAETYNEQFF TGTGCCAGCAGTTTAGGGATAGCGGAAACCTACAATGAGCAGTTCTTC . many TRBJ2-1 TRBV12-3/TRBV12-4
CASSEAGGFDTEAFF TGTGCCAGCAGTGAAGCGGGGGGTTTTGACACTGAAGCTTTCTTT . . TRBJ1-1 TRBV2
CASSLGTSGVYEQFF TGTGCCAGCAGTTTGGGGACTAGCGGGGTATATGAGCAGTTCTTC TRBD2 many TRBJ2-1 TRBV6-1
CASTEYNEQFF TGTGCCAGCACCGAGTACAATGAGCAGTTCTTC . many TRBJ2-1 TRBV11-2
CSALPGLLNNEQFF TGCAGTGCTTTGCCGGGACTTCTAAACAATGAGCAGTTCTTC . few TRBJ2-1 TRBV20-1
CASSQGTPIKAFF TGTGCCAGCAGCCAAGGAACCCCGATAAAAGCTTTCTTT . many TRBJ1-1 TRBV3-1
CASSFGGEAFF TGTGCCAGCAGCTTCGGGGGGGAAGCTTTCTTT . many TRBJ1-1 TRBV11-2
CASSPTGLSYEQYF TGTGCCAGCAGTCCAACAGGACTTTCCTACGAGCAGTACTTC . few TRBJ2-7 TRBV28
CASSRSMDSNQPQHF TGTGCCAGCAGTCGGTCGATGGATAGCAATCAGCCCCAGCATTTT . . TRBJ1-5 TRBV6-1
CASSSPGQGAQEQYF TGTGCCAGCAGCAGTCCGGGACAGGGGGCGCAAGAGCAGTACTTC TRBD1 . TRBJ2-7 TRBV12-3/TRBV12-4
CASSLGQSSYTF TGTGCCAGCAGCCTAGGACAGTCGAGCTACACCTTC . . TRBJ1-2 TRBV11-2
CAISHRDSYEQYF TGTGCCATCAGTCACAGAGACTCCTACGAGCAGTACTTC . few TRBJ2-7 TRBV10-3
CASSPGTGAYNEQFF TGTGCCAGCAGCCCTGGGACAGGGGCCTACAATGAGCAGTTCTTC TRBD1 many TRBJ2-1 TRBV3-1
CASRIREPFGVTEAFF TGTGCCAGCAGGATCCGGGAGCCGTTTGGGGTCACTGAAGCTTTCTTT . . TRBJ1-1 TRBV6-1
CSAGLNTPDTQYF TGCAGTGCTGGACTAAACACCCCAGATACGCAGTATTTT . . TRBJ2-3 TRBV20-1
CASYQAGRGNEQFF TGTGCCAGTTACCAGGCGGGTAGGGGCAATGAGCAGTTCTTC . many TRBJ2-1 TRBV2
CASLRRGYQETQYF TGTGCCAGCCTTCGTAGGGGGTACCAAGAGACCCAGTACTTC . many TRBJ2-5 TRBV28
CAWTHPSSGRNEQYF TGTGCCTGGACCCACCCCTCTAGCGGGAGAAACGAGCAGTACTTC TRBD2 few TRBJ2-7 TRBV30
CASNRDVKYF TGTGCCAGCAATAGGGACGTCAAATATTTT . . TRBJ1-3 TRBV12-3/TRBV12-4
CASSSLAGSIYNEQFF TGTGCCAGCAGTTCCCTTGCGGGTTCTATCTACAATGAGCAGTTCTTC . few TRBJ2-1 TRBV7-6
CASSVHRANTGELFF TGTGCCAGCAGTGTCCACAGGGCGAACACCGGGGAGCTGTTTTTT . many TRBJ2-2 TRBV2
CASSTQARYYNEQFF TGTGCCAGCAGTACCCAGGCTAGATACTACAATGAGCAGTTCTTC . . TRBJ2-1 TRBV6-2/TRBV6-3
CASRGTSVATGELFF TGTGCCAGCAGGGGGACTAGCGTCGCCACCGGGGAGCTGTTTTTT TRBD2 many TRBJ2-2 TRBV11-2
CASSPWESSYNEQFF TGTGCCAGCAGTCCCTGGGAGTCGTCCTACAATGAGCAGTTCTTC . many TRBJ2-1 TRBV28
CCAGKPPQETQYF TGCTGTGCTGGCAAGCCACCCCAAGAGACCCAGTACTTC . . TRBJ2-5 TRBV20-1
CASSGALPTGELFF TGTGCCAGCAGTGGTGCCCTACCCACCGGGGAGCTGTTTTTT . many TRBJ2-2 TRBV2
CASSYQDRPRTF TGCGCCAGCAGCTACCAGGACAGGCCTCGTACCTTC TRBD1 . TRBJ1-2 TRBV5-1
CASSPTRGAYNEQFF TGTGCCAGCTCACCAACCAGGGGAGCCTACAATGAGCAGTTCTTC . many TRBJ2-1 TRBV18
CSATSGSSTGELFF TGCAGTGCTACCAGCGGGAGTAGCACCGGGGAGCTGTTTTTT TRBD2 few TRBJ2-2 TRBV20-1
CSARYDRAAGYTF TGCAGTGCTAGATATGACAGGGCTGCTGGCTACACCTTC TRBD1 many TRBJ1-2 TRBV20-1